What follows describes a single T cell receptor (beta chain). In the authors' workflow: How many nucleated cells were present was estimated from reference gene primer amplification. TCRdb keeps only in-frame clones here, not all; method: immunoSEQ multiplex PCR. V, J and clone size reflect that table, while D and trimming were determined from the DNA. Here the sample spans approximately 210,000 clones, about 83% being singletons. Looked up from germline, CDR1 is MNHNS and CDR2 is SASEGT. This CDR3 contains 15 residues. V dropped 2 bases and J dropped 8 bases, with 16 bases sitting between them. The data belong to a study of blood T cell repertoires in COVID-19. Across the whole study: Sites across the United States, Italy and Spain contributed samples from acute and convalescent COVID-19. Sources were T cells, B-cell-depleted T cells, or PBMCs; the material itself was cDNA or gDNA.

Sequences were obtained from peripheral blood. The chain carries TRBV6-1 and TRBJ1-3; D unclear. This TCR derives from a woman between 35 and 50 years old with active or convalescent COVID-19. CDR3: CASSERDRLLDTIYF. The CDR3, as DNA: TGTGCCAGCAGTGAAAGAGACCGCCTGCTAGACACCATATATTTT.